This TCR beta chain came from a study of cytomegalovirus exposure and HLA in healthy donors. Study-level background: When 398 donors were genotyped, about 80% of them were found to fall in the Caucasian-associated ancestry cluster. Whole-study findings and limits: An observed cluster of highly shared sequence variants was recorded as a likely sequencing artifact.

This PCR relied on a set of 60 Vbeta primers and 13 Jbeta primers. Profiled with immunoSEQ multiplex PCR; TCRdb holds only in-frame clones, not every one. This repertoire shows about 120,000 clones, around 80% found once; its top ten account for 0.24%. V dropped 8 bases and J dropped 2; count of bases not matched to a gene: 3. CDR3 size: 14 residues. Looked up from germline, CDR1 is MDHEN and CDR2 is SYDVKM. Points on this clone: The antigen remains unidentified.

Material for sequencing was PBMCs. The receptor was isolated from a man between 45 and 60 years old in good health and CMV-seronegative. The rearrangement uses TRBV28 and TRBJ2-3; 11 positions match TRBD2. This CDR3 reads CASHSGGATDTQYF. As DNA, the CDR3 is TGTGCCAGCCATAGCGGGGGGGCCACAGATACGCAGTATTTT.